What follows are 6 T cell receptor beta chains derived from one specimen sequenced in a study of response to subunit inactivated influenza vaccine. TCRdb called the RT-PCR reads again in MiXCR, with one record for every CDR3 protein. The table shows 500,000 to 550,000 distinct CDR3 sequences, with roughly 8.2% occurring only once. Sequenced here: PBMCs from blood, sampled about 23 months after vaccination. The origin of the receptors is a man between 50 and 75 years old who received an inactivated influenza vaccine.

The table lists this clonotype with many counts. The junction shows a germline mismatch at one end, possibly a read error. The gene calls are TRBV7-2 and TRBJ2-5; TRBD1 agrees at 9 bases. Germline V lookup: CDR1 SGHTA, CDR2 FQGNSA. This CDR3 has 15 amino acids. DNA for the CDR3: TGCGCCAGCAGCTTGGGACAGGGACGCCAAGAGACCCAGTACTTC. It codes for CASSLGQGRQETQYF.

Of note for this clonotype: A read error may explain this, as a much larger clone is one base away. The chain is built from TRBV20-1 and TRBJ2-1; 7 bases line up with TRBD2. The CDR3 totals 14 residues. Germline V gene data show CDR1 as DFQATT and CDR2 as SNEGSKA (reference sequence). The CDR3 is CSTRGRLAGGEQFF. In DNA form, the CDR3 reads TGCAGTACTAGAGGCAGACTAGCCGGGGGTGAGCAGTTCTTC.

In its sample, this clonotype was seen a few times. The chain has TRBV3-1 and TRBJ2-5, with D uncertain. The CDR3 runs to 13 residues. The germline CDR1 and CDR2 sequences are LGHDT and YNNKEL (reference sequence). The V end lost 1 base, the J end lost 2 bases, and 5 bases lay between the germline ends. The CDR3 here is CASSQARQETQYF. As DNA, the CDR3 is TGTGCCAGCAGCCAAGCCAGACAAGAGACCCAGTACTTC.

In its sample, this clonotype was seen many times. The chain has TRBV4-2 and TRBJ2-3; 13 bases fit TRBD2. The CDR3 is made up of 14 amino acids. With V trimmed by 8 bases and J by 4 bases, 3 bases remained unmatched. Germline CDR1 and CDR2: LGHNA and YNFKEQ. The CDR3 nucleotides are TGTGCCAGCGGCGGACTAGCGGGGGCAGATACGCAGTATTTT. This translates into CASGGLAGADTQYF.

The chain has TRBV3-1 and TRBJ2-7; D may correspond to TRBD1 or TRBD2 (5 bases each). The CDR3 totals 15 residues. Trimming pared 0 bases from V and 0 bases from J, leaving 9 bases between. Germline CDR1 and CDR2: LGHDT and YNNKEL (reference sequence). CDR3 coding DNA: TGTGCCAGCAGCCAAGAGGGGACGGCCTCCTACGAGCAGTACTTC. Its protein product is CASSQEGTASYEQYF.

Turning to this clonotype: A much larger clone differs from this one at a single base, so this may be a read error. The genes are TRBV7-2 and TRBJ1-2; no firm D call. The V gene's germline CDR1 is SGHTA and CDR2 FQGNSA. The ends were cut back, 5 bases at V and 2 bases at J, with 12 bases in the middle. This CDR3 comprises 14 residues. CDR3 loop: CASSQASSNYGYTF. CDR3 DNA sequence: TGTGCCAGCAGCCAGGCGAGCTCGAACTATGGCTACACCTTC.